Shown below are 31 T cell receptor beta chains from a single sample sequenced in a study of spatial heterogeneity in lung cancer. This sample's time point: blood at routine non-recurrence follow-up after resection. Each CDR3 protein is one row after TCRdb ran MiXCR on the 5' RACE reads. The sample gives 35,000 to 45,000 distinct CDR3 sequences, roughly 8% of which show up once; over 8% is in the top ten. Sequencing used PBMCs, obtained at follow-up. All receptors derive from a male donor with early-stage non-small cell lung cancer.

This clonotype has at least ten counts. The CDR3 sequence is CASSLGAEGYYGYTF. The CDR3 nucleotides are TGTGCCAGCAGCTTAGGGGCTGAGGGGTACTATGGCTACACCTTC. V gene TRBV7-9 combines with J gene TRBJ1-2; D possibly corresponds to TRBD1 (5 bases). The V and J ends lost 1 base and 3 bases respectively, with 12 bases between them. The CDR3 loop spans 15 amino acids. CDR1 SEHNR and CDR2 FQNEAQ come from the germline V gene (reference sequence).

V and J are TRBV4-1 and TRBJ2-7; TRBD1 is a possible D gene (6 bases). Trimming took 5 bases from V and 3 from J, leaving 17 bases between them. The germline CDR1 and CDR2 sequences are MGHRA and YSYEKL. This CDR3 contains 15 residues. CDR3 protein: CASSKPTGTSYEQYF. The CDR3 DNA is TGCGCCAGCAGCAAGCCGACCGGGACAAGCTACGAGCAGTACTTC.

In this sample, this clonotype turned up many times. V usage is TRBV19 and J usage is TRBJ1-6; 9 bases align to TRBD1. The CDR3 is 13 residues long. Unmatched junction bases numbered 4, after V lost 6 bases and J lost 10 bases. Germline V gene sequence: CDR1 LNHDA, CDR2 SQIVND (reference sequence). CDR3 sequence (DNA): TGTGCCAGTAGCGACACAGGGGGCTCACCCCTCCACTTT. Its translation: CASSDTGGSPLHF. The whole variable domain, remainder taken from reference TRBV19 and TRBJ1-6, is DGGITQSPKYLFRKEGQNVTLSCEQNLNHDAMYWYRQDPGQGLRLIYYSQIVNDFQKGDIAEGYSVSREKKESFPLTVTSAQKNPTAFYLCASSDTGGSPLHFGNGTRLTVT.

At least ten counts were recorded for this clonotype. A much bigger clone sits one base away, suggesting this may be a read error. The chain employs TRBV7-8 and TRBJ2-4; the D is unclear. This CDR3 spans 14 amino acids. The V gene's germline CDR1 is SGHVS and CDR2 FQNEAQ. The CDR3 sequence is CANSLGTDKNIQYF. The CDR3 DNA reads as TGTGCCAACAGCTTAGGTACAGACAAAAACATTCAGTACTTC.

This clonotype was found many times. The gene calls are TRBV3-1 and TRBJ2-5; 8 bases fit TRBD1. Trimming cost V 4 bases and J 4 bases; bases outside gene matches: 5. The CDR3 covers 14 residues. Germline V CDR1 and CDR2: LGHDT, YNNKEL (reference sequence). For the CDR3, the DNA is TGTGCCAGCAGCCCTAGGACAGGGACAGAGACCCAGTACTTC. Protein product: CASSPRTGTETQYF.

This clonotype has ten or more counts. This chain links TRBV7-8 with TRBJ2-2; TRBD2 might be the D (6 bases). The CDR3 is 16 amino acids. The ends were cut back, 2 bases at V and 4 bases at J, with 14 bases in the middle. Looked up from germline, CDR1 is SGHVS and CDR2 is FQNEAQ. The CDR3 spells CASSLSSVEGTGELFF. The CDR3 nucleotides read TGTGCCAGCAGCTTAAGTAGCGTGGAGGGCACCGGGGAGCTGTTTTTT. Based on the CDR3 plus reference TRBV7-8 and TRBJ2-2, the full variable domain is GAGVSQSPRYKVAKRGQDVALRCDPISGHVSLFWYQQALGQGPEFLTYFQNEAQLDKSGLPSDRFFAERPEGSVSTLKIQRTQQEDSAVYLCASSLSSVEGTGELFFGEGSRLTVL.

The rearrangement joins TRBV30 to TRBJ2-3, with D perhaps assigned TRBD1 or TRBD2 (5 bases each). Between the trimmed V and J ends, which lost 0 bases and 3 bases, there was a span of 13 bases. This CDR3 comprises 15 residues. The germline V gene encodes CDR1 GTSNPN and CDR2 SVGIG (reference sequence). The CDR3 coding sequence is TGTGCCTGGAGTGTCCTCGGGACCGGTACAGATACGCAGTATTTT. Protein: CAWSVLGTGTDTQYF.

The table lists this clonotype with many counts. The CDR3 DNA follows: TGCAGTGCTAGCTTGGGCCAGGAGACCCAGTACTTC. Translated, it gives CSASLGQETQYF. The J gene is TRBJ2-5, the V gene TRBV20-1; the D is unclear. Germline V gene sequence: CDR1 DFQATT, CDR2 SNEGSKA (reference sequence). The CDR3 totals 12 residues. V was shortened by 3 bases and J by 5 bases, with 10 bases between the two germline ends.

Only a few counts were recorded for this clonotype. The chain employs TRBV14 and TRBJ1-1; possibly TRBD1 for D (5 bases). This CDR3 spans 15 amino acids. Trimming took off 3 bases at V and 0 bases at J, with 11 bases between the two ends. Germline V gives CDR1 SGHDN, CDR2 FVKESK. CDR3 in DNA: TGTGCCAGCAGCCAGGCCGACAGACTGAACACTGAAGCTTTCTTT. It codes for CASSQADRLNTEAFF.

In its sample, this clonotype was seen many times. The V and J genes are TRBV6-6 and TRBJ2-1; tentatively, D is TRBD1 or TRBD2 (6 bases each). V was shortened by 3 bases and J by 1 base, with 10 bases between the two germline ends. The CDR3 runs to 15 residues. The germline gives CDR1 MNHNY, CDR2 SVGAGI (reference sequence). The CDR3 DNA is TGTGCCAGCAGTTATGGAGGGGGATCCTACAATGAGCAGTTCTTC. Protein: CASSYGGGSYNEQFF.

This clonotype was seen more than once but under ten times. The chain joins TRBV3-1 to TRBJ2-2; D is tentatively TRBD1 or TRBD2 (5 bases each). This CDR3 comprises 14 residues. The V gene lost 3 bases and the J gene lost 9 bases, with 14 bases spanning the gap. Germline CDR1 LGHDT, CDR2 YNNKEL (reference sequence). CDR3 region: CASSHSGTTWELFF. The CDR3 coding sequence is TGTGCCAGCAGCCACTCCGGGACCACGTGGGAGCTGTTTTTT. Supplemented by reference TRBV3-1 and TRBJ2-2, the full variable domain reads DTAVSQTPKYLVTQMGNDKSIKCEQNLGHDTMYWYKQDSKKFLKIMFSYNNKELIINETVPNRFSPKSPDKAHLNLHINSLELGDSAVYFCASSHSGTTWELFFGEGSRLTVL.

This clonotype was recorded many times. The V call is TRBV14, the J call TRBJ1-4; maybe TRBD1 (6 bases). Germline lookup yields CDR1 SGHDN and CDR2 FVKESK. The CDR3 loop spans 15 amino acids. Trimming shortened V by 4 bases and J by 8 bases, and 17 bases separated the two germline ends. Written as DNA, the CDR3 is TGTGCCAGCAGCCGCCAGGGTCAGGGGACCGAAAAACTGTTTTTT. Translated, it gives CASSRQGQGTEKLFF.

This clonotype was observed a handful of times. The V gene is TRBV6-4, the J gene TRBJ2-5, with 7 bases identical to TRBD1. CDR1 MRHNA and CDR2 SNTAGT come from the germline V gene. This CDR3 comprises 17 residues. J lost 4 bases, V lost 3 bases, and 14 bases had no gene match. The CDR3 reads CASSEVPERGGTETQYF. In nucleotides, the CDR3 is TGTGCCAGCAGTGAAGTCCCGGAACGAGGGGGCACAGAGACCCAGTACTTC.

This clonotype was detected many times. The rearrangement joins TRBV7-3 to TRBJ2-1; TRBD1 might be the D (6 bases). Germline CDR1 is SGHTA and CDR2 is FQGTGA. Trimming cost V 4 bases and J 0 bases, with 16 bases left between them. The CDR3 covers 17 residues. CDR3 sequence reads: CASSSSDSFFSYNEQFF. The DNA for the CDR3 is TGTGCCAGCAGCTCCTCGGACAGCTTTTTCTCCTACAATGAGCAGTTCTTC.

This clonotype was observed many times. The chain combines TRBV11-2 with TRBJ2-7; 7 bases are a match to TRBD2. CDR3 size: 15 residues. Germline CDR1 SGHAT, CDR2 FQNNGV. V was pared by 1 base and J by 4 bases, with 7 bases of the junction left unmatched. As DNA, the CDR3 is TGTGCCAGCAGCTTAGGGGGCGCTAGCGGATACGAGCAGTACTTC. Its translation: CASSLGGASGYEQYF.

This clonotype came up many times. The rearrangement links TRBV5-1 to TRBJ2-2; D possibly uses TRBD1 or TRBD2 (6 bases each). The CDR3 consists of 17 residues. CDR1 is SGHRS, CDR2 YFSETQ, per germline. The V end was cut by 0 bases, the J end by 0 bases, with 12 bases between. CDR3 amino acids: CASSLAGGGPNTGELFF. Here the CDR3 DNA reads TGCGCCAGCAGCTTGGCCGGAGGGGGACCGAACACCGGGGAGCTGTTTTTT.

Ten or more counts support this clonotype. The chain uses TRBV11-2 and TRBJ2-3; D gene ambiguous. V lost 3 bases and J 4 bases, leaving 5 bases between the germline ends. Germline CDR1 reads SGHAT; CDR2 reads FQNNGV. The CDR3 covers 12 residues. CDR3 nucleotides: TGTGCCAGCAGCTTGTGGGCAGATACGCAGTATTTT. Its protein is CASSLWADTQYF.

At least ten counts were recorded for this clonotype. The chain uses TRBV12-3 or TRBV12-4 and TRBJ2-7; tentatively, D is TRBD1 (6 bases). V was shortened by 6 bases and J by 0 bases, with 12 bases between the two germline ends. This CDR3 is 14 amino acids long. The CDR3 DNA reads TGTGCCAGCAGACCCGGGACATCCTCCTACGAGCAGTACTTC. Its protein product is CASRPGTSSYEQYF.

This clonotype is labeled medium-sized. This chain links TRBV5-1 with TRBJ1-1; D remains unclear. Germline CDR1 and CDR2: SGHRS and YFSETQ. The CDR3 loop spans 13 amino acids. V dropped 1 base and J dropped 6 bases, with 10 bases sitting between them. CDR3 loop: CASSLLSGAEAFF. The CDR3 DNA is TGCGCCAGCAGCTTGTTGTCTGGGGCTGAAGCTTTCTTT.

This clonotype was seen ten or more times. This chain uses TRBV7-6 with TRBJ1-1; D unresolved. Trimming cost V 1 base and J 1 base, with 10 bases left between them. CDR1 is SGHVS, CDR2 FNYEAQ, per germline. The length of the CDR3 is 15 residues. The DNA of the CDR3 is TGTGCCAGCAGCTTAGAGGGTGGCCCGAACACTGAAGCTTTCTTT. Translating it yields CASSLEGGPNTEAFF.

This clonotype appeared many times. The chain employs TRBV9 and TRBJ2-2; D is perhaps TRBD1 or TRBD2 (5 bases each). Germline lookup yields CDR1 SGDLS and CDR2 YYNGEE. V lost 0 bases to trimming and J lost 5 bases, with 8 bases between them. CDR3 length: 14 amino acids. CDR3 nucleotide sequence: TGTGCCAGCAGCGTAGGGGGGTTGACCGGGGAGCTGTTTTTT. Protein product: CASSVGGLTGELFF.

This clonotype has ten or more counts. DNA of the CDR3: TGTGCCAGCTCACCCGGGGACAGGGTTTACAATGAGCAGTTCTTC. This sequence encodes CASSPGDRVYNEQFF. This chain links TRBV18 with TRBJ2-1; 9 bases agree with TRBD1. J gave up 4 bases and V 3 bases, and 4 bases lay outside the gene matches. CDR1 and CDR2 (germline): KGHSH, LQKENI. The CDR3 runs to 15 residues.

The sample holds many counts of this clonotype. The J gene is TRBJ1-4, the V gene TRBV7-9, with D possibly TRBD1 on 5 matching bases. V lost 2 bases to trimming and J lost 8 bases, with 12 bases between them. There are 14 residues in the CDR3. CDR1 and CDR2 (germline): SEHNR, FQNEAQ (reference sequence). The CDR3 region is CASSLLGTSEKLFF. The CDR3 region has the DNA TGTGCCAGCAGCTTATTGGGGACGTCCGAAAAACTGTTTTTT.

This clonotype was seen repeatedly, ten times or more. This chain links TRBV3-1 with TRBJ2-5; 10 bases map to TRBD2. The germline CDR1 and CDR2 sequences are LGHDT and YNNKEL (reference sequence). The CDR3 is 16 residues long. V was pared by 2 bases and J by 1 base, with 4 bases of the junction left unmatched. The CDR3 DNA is TGTGCCAGCAGCCAAACGGGACTAGCGATCCAAGAGACCCAGTACTTC. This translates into CASSQTGLAIQETQYF.

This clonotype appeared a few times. This chain's CDR3 is CASSLASGTNTGELFF. In DNA, the CDR3 is TGTGCCAGCAGCTTAGCTAGTGGGACCAACACCGGGGAGCTGTTTTTT. The V gene is TRBV7-8, the J gene TRBJ2-2; possibly TRBD1 or TRBD2 for D (5 bases each). CDR1 SGHVS and CDR2 FQNEAQ come from the germline V gene. Trimming shortened V by 0 bases and J by 2 bases, and 10 bases separated the two germline ends. The CDR3 totals 16 residues. The variable domain in full, with the rest retrieved from reference TRBV7-8 and TRBJ2-2, is GAGVSQSPRYKVAKRGQDVALRCDPISGHVSLFWYQQALGQGPEFLTYFQNEAQLDKSGLPSDRFFAERPEGSVSTLKIQRTQQEDSAVYLCASSLASGTNTGELFFGEGSRLTVL.

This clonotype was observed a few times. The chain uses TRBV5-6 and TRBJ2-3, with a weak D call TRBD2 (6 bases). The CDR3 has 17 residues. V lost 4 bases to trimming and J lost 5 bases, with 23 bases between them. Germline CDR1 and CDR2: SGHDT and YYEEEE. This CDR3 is CASSLELTRRGEDTQYF. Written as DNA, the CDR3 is TGTGCCAGCAGCCTGGAACTGACTAGAAGAGGGGAAGATACGCAGTATTTT.

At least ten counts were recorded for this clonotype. The CDR3 nucleotides are TGTGCCAGCAGGGACCCCTGGGGCTATGAGCAGTTCTTC. The encoded protein is CASRDPWGYEQFF. The J gene is TRBJ2-1, the V gene TRBV6-2 or TRBV6-3, with D perhaps matching TRBD1 (5 bases). Germline CDR1 reads MNHEY; CDR2 reads SVGEGT. The CDR3 totals 13 residues. Trimming pared 6 bases from V and 8 bases from J, leaving 14 bases between.

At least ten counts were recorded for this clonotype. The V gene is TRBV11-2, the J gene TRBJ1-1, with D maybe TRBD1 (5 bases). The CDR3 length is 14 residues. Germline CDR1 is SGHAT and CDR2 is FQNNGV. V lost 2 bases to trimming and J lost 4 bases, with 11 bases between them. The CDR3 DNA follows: TGTGCCAGCAGCTTACAAACCGGGGGCACTGAAGCTTTCTTT. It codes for CASSLQTGGTEAFF.

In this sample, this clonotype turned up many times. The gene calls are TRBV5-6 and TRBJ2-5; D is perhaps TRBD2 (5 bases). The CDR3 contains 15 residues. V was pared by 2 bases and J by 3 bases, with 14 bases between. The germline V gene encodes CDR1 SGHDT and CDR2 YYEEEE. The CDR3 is CASSFSWRVEETQYF. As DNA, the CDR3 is TGTGCCAGCAGCTTCTCATGGCGGGTGGAAGAGACCCAGTACTTC.

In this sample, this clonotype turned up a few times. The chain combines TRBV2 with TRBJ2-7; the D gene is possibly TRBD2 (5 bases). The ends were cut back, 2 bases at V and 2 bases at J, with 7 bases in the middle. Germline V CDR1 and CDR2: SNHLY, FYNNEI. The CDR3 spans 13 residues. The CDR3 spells CASSELAAYEQYF. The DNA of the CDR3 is TGTGCCAGCAGTGAACTAGCCGCCTACGAGCAGTACTTC.

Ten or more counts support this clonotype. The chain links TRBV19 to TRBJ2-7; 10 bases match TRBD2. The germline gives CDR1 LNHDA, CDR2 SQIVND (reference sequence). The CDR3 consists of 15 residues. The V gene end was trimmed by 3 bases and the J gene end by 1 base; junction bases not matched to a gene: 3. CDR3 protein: CASSISSGGSYEQYF. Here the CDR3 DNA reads TGTGCCAGTAGTATCAGTAGCGGGGGGTCCTACGAGCAGTACTTC. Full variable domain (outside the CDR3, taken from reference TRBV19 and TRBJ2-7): DGGITQSPKYLFRKEGQNVTLSCEQNLNHDAMYWYRQDPGQGLRLIYYSQIVNDFQKGDIAEGYSVSREKKESFPLTVTSAQKNPTAFYLCASSISSGGSYEQYFGPGTRLTVT.